The 3 T cell receptor beta chains given below trace back to one sample, sequenced in a study of blood T cell repertoires in COVID-19. Assay used: immunoSEQ multiplex PCR; TCRdb lists only in-frame clones, some missing. The table lists approximately 180,000 clones, 70% to 85% of them singletons, with 9.8% in the top ten. What was sequenced was peripheral blood. Source of these receptors: a woman older than 75 with acute or convalescent COVID-19.

The genes are TRBV19 and TRBJ1-2, with no clear D. CDR1 and CDR2 from the germline V gene are LNHDA and SQIVND (reference sequence). The CDR3 has 15 residues. The V end lost 3 bases, the J end lost 2 bases, and 13 bases lay between the germline ends. The CDR3: CASSIRGIGNYGYTF. The CDR3 region has the DNA TGTGCCAGTAGTATTAGAGGCATCGGCAACTATGGCTACACCTTC. Combining the CDR3 with reference TRBV19 and TRBJ1-2 gives the whole variable domain DGGITQSPKYLFRKEGQNVTLSCEQNLNHDAMYWYRQDPGQGLRLIYYSQIVNDFQKGDIAEGYSVSREKKESFPLTVTSAQKNPTAFYLCASSIRGIGNYGYTFGSGTRLTVV.

This sequence joins TRBV7-9 and TRBJ1-2; unclear D gene. Germline lookup yields CDR1 SEHNR and CDR2 FQNEAQ (reference sequence). Trimming left V 10 bases short and J 7 bases short, with 25 bases between. This CDR3 spans 15 amino acids. The CDR3 is CATKPHVDWFSGYTF. DNA for the CDR3: TGTGCCACCAAGCCCCACGTCGATTGGTTCTCTGGCTACACCTTC.

This rearrangement joins TRBV10-1 to TRBJ2-7; possible D gene TRBD1, 6 bases. The CDR3 consists of 15 residues. CDR1 and CDR2 from the germline V gene are WNHNN and SYGVQD (reference sequence). V was shortened by 0 bases and J by 2 bases, with 11 bases between the two germline ends. The CDR3 region is CASSESGTQPYEQYF. The CDR3 bases are TGCGCCAGCAGTGAGTCAGGGACACAGCCCTACGAGCAGTACTTC.